A single TCR beta chain is shown here with its context. Germline V lookup: CDR1 SGHTA, CDR2 FQGNSA. V lost 7 bases, J lost 4 bases, and 14 bases lay in between. This CDR3 has 13 residues. This sample was taken from a study of blood T cell repertoires in COVID-19. Per the original methods: Amplification of reference gene primers was used by the study to estimate nucleated cell counts. Clones were sequenced by immunoSEQ multiplex PCR, and TCRdb holds only the in-frame ones, with some missing. V and J calls and clone size follow that table, whereas D and trimming were derived from the DNA. The sample shows around 140,000 clones, roughly 84% of them seen only once.

The V and J genes are TRBV7-2 and TRBJ2-7; D may be TRBD2 (6 bases). The origin of this receptor is a man between 25 and 39 years old with COVID-19, enrolled during active disease. The sequenced sample was peripheral blood. The CDR3 here is CASTKAGKYEQYF. In DNA, the CDR3 is TGTGCCAGCACCAAGGCGGGGAAATACGAGCAGTACTTC.